These 29 T cell receptor beta chains share one sample of origin, sequenced in a study of blood T cell repertoires in COVID-19. The table came from immunoSEQ multiplex PCR; TCRdb's copy has only in-frame clones and leaves some out. Among tens of thousands of clones listed, over 75% were seen once. Sequencing input: peripheral blood. The receptors were sampled from a man aged 80 or over with acute or convalescent COVID-19.

The chain has TRBV13 and TRBJ2-1; tentative D call: TRBD2 (6 bases). The germline V gene encodes CDR1 PRHDT and CDR2 FYEKMQ (reference sequence). The V end was cut by 7 bases, the J end by 2 bases, with 12 bases between. The CDR3 runs to 14 residues. Here the CDR3 reads CASIGSWAYNEQFF. For the CDR3, the DNA is TGTGCCAGCATCGGGAGTTGGGCCTACAATGAGCAGTTCTTC. Using reference TRBV13 and TRBJ2-1 for the parts outside the CDR3, the full variable domain is AAGVIQSPRHLIKEKRETATLKCYPIPRHDTVYWYQQGPGQDPQFLISFYEKMQSDKGSIPDRFSAQQFSDYHSELNMSSLELGDSALYFCASIGSWAYNEQFFGPGTRLTVL.

This sequence joins TRBV12-5 and TRBJ2-1, with 12 nucleotides matching TRBD2. There are 16 residues in the CDR3. Unmatched junction bases numbered 10, after V lost 7 bases and J lost 6 bases. Germline V CDR1 and CDR2: LGHNT, FRNRAP. Written as DNA, the CDR3 is TGTGCTAGTGACTACACTAAGACTAGCGGGAGCAATGAGCAGTTCTTC. Its translation is CASDYTKTSGSNEQFF. The variable domain in full, with the rest retrieved from reference TRBV12-5 and TRBJ2-1, is DARVTQTPRHKVTEMGQEVTMRCQPILGHNTVFWYRQTMMQGLELLAYFRNRAPLDDSGMPKDRFSAEMPDATLATLKIQPSEPRDSAVYFCASDYTKTSGSNEQFFGPGTRLTVL.

The chain has TRBV10-3 and TRBJ1-5; 8 nucleotides line up with TRBD1. Unmatched junction bases numbered 8, after V lost 3 bases and J lost 1 base. CDR1 is ENHRY, CDR2 SYGVKD, per germline. The CDR3 runs to 17 residues. CDR3 protein: CAISDSRQGWSNQPQHF. The DNA of the CDR3 is TGTGCCATCAGTGATTCCAGACAGGGGTGGAGCAATCAGCCCCAGCATTTT.

The chain links TRBV13 to TRBJ1-2; 7 bases fit TRBD1. The germline CDR1 and CDR2 sequences are PRHDT and FYEKMQ (reference sequence). V shed 3 bases, J shed 4 bases, and the junction held 5 bases outside the gene matches. The CDR3 runs 14 residues. The CDR3 nucleotides are TGTGCCAGCAGCTTTAGGGGGCCCGGCTATGGCTACACCTTC. Its protein product is CASSFRGPGYGYTF.

The gene calls are TRBV5-1 and TRBJ1-2; tentative D call: TRBD1 (6 bases). Germline lookup yields CDR1 SGHRS and CDR2 YFSETQ. The V and J ends lost 0 bases and 4 bases respectively, with 10 bases between them. The CDR3 is 14 residues long. CDR3 loop: CASSLDRVSYGYTF. Written as DNA, the CDR3 is TGCGCCAGCAGCTTGGACAGGGTCAGCTATGGCTACACCTTC.

This clone was observed a handful of times. This rearrangement joins TRBV24-1 to TRBJ1-5, with D maybe TRBD1 (5 bases). The V and J ends lost 5 bases and 9 bases respectively, with 10 bases between them. This CDR3 is 12 amino acids long. From germline, CDR1 is KGHDR and CDR2 SFDVKD. The chain's CDR3 is CATSGGLGPQHF. In nucleotides, the CDR3 is TGTGCCACCAGTGGGGGCCTAGGGCCCCAGCATTTT.

This clone was seen only once. This rearrangement joins TRBV9 to TRBJ1-4; 9 bases match TRBD1. CDR1 is SGDLS and CDR2 is YYNGEE in the germline V gene. After removal of 3 bases from V and 8 bases from J, the junction contained 8 bases not matched to a gene. This CDR3 contains 15 residues. CDR3 sequence: CASSASGTGWEKLFF. For the CDR3, the DNA is TGTGCCAGCAGCGCCTCCGGGACAGGGTGGGAAAAACTGTTTTTT.

The rearrangement links TRBV5-4 to TRBJ1-5; D gene ambiguous. CDR3 length: 13 residues. Trimming pared 4 bases from V and 4 bases from J, leaving 9 bases between. In germline, CDR1 is SGHNT, CDR2 YYREEE (reference sequence). The chain's CDR3 is CASSVAINQPQHF. In nucleotides, the CDR3 is TGTGCCAGCAGCGTTGCGATTAATCAGCCCCAGCATTTT.

Turning to this clone: At the DNA level, this CDR3 is encoded by other sequences in the same sample as well. This CDR3 reads CAWSVGQGANQPQHF. The CDR3 nucleotides are TGTGCCTGGAGTGTAGGGCAGGGGGCCAATCAGCCCCAGCATTTT. This chain uses TRBV30 with TRBJ1-5; 8 positions match TRBD1. The CDR3 is made up of 15 amino acids. Unmatched junction bases numbered 4, after V lost 0 bases and J lost 3 bases. CDR1 and CDR2 (germline): GTSNPN, SVGIG (reference sequence).

The V gene is TRBV5-6, the J gene TRBJ1-3; D ambiguous. V shed 4 bases and J shed 9 bases, with 17 bases lying between them. Germline V gene lookup returns CDR1 SGHDT and CDR2 YYEEEE. This CDR3 has 14 residues. CDR3 DNA: TGTGCCAGCAGCCCCGGTGTCGGTTTCGGCACCATATATTTT. Amino acid sequence: CASSPGVGFGTIYF.

The DNA of the CDR3 is TGTGCCACACTCGACAAGGTACATGACGAGCAGTACTTC. Translating gives CATLDKVHDEQYF. The V and J genes are TRBV24-1 and TRBJ2-7; D is undetermined. Germline loops: CDR1 KGHDR, CDR2 SFDVKD. CDR3 length: 13 residues. V lost 10 bases to trimming and J lost 5 bases, with 17 bases between them.

V usage is TRBV19 and J usage is TRBJ1-3, with unresolved D. V was trimmed by 0 bases and J by 1 base, leaving 10 bases between them. Germline CDR1 reads LNHDA; CDR2 reads SQIVND (reference sequence). This CDR3 has 16 residues. In DNA, the CDR3 is TGTGCCAGTAGTATAGAAAAGGGAGCATCTGGAAACACCATATATTTT. Translated, it gives CASSIEKGASGNTIYF.

This chain joins TRBV6-1 and TRBJ2-7; D is ambiguous. The germline CDR1 and CDR2 sequences are MNHNS and SASEGT. This CDR3 comprises 15 residues. The V and J ends lost 2 bases and 0 bases respectively, with 11 bases between them. In DNA form, the CDR3 reads TGTGCCAGCAGTGAAAAGGCCTCGGGCTCCTACGAGCAGTACTTC. It specifies CASSEKASGSYEQYF.

The chain combines TRBV10-3 with TRBJ2-2, with 10 bases fitting TRBD2. CDR1 ENHRY and CDR2 SYGVKD come from the germline V gene. This CDR3 is built from 15 residues. The J segment lost 3 bases and the V segment lost 6 bases, leaving 4 bases of the junction unmatched. Here the CDR3 reads CAIRQTSGHTGELFF. CDR3 sequence (DNA): TGTGCCATCAGGCAGACTAGCGGGCACACCGGGGAGCTGTTTTTT.

V usage is TRBV4-2 and J usage is TRBJ2-7; 8 bases line up with TRBD2. Germline trimming cut 0 bases from V and 2 bases from J; bases unmatched to any gene: 6. Per the germline V gene, CDR1 is LGHNA and CDR2 is YNFKEQ. This CDR3 contains 16 residues. The CDR3 protein is CASSQDRGGVTYEQYF. The CDR3 DNA sequence: TGTGCCAGCAGCCAAGATCGGGGGGGAGTGACCTACGAGCAGTACTTC.

This clone was seen many times. The chain links TRBV5-1 to TRBJ1-4; D remains ambiguous. This CDR3 comprises 14 residues. The germline V gene encodes CDR1 SGHRS and CDR2 YFSETQ. V was shortened by 1 base and J by 4 bases, with 8 bases between the two germline ends. The CDR3: CASSLRQLNEKLFF. Written as DNA, the CDR3 is TGCGCCAGCAGCTTGAGACAACTTAATGAAAAACTGTTTTTT.

This rearrangement joins TRBV15 to TRBJ2-1, with D hard to call. V gave up 0 bases and J gave up 0 bases, with 6 bases separating them. This CDR3 is 15 amino acids long. Germline V gene lookup returns CDR1 LNHNV and CDR2 YYDKDF (reference sequence). The CDR3 loop is CATSRDIGSYNEQFF. CDR3 bases: TGTGCCACCAGCAGAGATATCGGCTCCTACAATGAGCAGTTCTTC.

V usage is TRBV7-2 and J usage is TRBJ1-5; 7 bases match TRBD1. The CDR3 covers 17 residues. Germline V gene sequence: CDR1 SGHTA, CDR2 FQGNSA. V gave up 5 bases and J gave up 0 bases; unmatched junction bases: 10. CDR3 region: CASSPTRGQFSNQPQHF. For the CDR3, the DNA is TGTGCCAGCAGCCCGACCCGGGGACAGTTTAGCAATCAGCCCCAGCATTTT.

This rearrangement joins TRBV12-3 or TRBV12-4 to TRBJ2-1; TRBD2 is a possible D gene (6 bases). V was cut by 3 bases and J by 4 bases, with 7 bases left in between. The CDR3 is 13 amino acids. Here the CDR3 reads CASSFRGYNEQFF. DNA of the CDR3: TGTGCCAGCAGTTTCCGGGGGTACAATGAGCAGTTCTTC.

The chain uses TRBV28 and TRBJ2-2, with D uncertain. This CDR3 spans 14 amino acids. Trimming shortened V by 3 bases and J by 8 bases, and 13 bases separated the two germline ends. Germline CDR1 is MDHEN and CDR2 is SYDVKM. The DNA for the CDR3 is TGTGCCAGCAGTTTTCATATAGCTCCAGGGGAGCTGTTTTTT. It codes for CASSFHIAPGELFF.

This chain uses TRBV6-6 with TRBJ1-2; D not certain. Germline CDR1 reads MNHNY; CDR2 reads SVGAGI (reference sequence). The CDR3 runs 14 residues. Trimming stripped 0 bases from V and 6 bases from J, with 11 bases between. The CDR3 reads CASSYSRETNGYTF. The CDR3 DNA reads as TGTGCCAGCAGTTACTCGAGGGAAACAAATGGCTACACCTTC.

This clone was seen a handful of times. The chain is built from TRBV14 and TRBJ1-1; D is uncertain. The CDR3 is 16 residues long. Germline V CDR1 and CDR2: SGHDN, FVKESK. V was pared by 4 bases and J by 1 base, with 16 bases between. The CDR3 sequence is CASSPLRRAANTEAFF. DNA of the CDR3: TGTGCCAGCAGCCCTCTAAGGCGGGCGGCGAACACTGAAGCTTTCTTT.

This clone was observed a handful of times. CDR3 protein: CSVDRTGVTGELFF. In nucleotides, the CDR3 is TGCAGCGTGGACCGGACAGGGGTCACCGGGGAGCTGTTTTTT. V usage is TRBV29-1 and J usage is TRBJ2-2; 9 positions match TRBD1. The CDR3 consists of 14 residues. From germline, CDR1 is SQVTM and CDR2 ANQGSEA. The J segment lost 4 bases and the V segment lost 6 bases, leaving 6 bases of the junction unmatched.

The rearrangement links TRBV6-5 to TRBJ2-3; 11 bases map to TRBD2. The J segment lost 3 bases and the V segment lost 0 bases, leaving 2 bases of the junction unmatched. Germline CDR1 MNHEY, CDR2 SVGAGI. This CDR3 has 16 residues. CDR3 protein: CASSYSSSGRTDTQYF. Here the CDR3 DNA reads TGTGCCAGCAGTTACTCGTCTAGCGGGAGGACAGATACGCAGTATTTT.

V gene TRBV24-1 combines with J gene TRBJ1-2, with TRBD1 identical over 7 bases. V was clipped by 3 bases and J by 10 bases; unmatched bases: 4. Looked up from germline, CDR1 is KGHDR and CDR2 is SFDVKD. The CDR3 sequence is 12 residues long. CDR3 amino acids: CATSDAGGDYTF. The CDR3, as DNA: TGTGCCACCAGTGATGCAGGGGGAGACTACACCTTC.

The rearrangement links TRBV7-2 to TRBJ2-2; D gene unclear. The CDR3 totals 15 residues. Germline V lookup: CDR1 SGHTA, CDR2 FQGNSA. The germline V and J ends were trimmed by 4 bases and 6 bases, with 15 bases remaining between them. CDR3 protein: CASSSIPGFSGELFF. The DNA for the CDR3 is TGTGCCAGCAGCTCAATTCCAGGTTTTTCCGGGGAGCTGTTTTTT.

The chain recombines TRBV19 with TRBJ2-2; no reliable D call. Looked up from germline, CDR1 is LNHDA and CDR2 is SQIVND (reference sequence). Trimming removed 5 bases at V and 3 bases at J, with 10 bases between. The CDR3 covers 14 residues. The CDR3 DNA sequence: TGTGCCAGTAGTTCGACTGGCCACACCGGGGAGCTGTTTTTT. This translates into CASSSTGHTGELFF.

There are a few counts of this clone. The V call is TRBV11-2, the J call TRBJ1-2; D possibly corresponds to TRBD1 (6 bases). Germline values: CDR1 SGHAT, CDR2 FQNNGV. The CDR3 runs to 18 residues. The V end was cut by 1 base, the J end by 0 bases, with 18 bases between. CDR3: CASSLVDTRGDSNYGYTF. CDR3 bases: TGTGCCAGCAGCTTAGTAGATACCAGGGGAGACTCTAACTATGGCTACACCTTC.

The V and J genes are TRBV7-8 and TRBJ2-2, with a weak D call TRBD2 (5 bases). The germline V gene has CDR1 SGHVS and CDR2 FQNEAQ. Trimming cost V 1 base and J 2 bases, with 8 bases left between them. The CDR3 is 15 residues long. CDR3 sequence (DNA): TGTGCCAGCAGCTTAGATGGACTTAACACCGGGGAGCTGTTTTTT. Translation: CASSLDGLNTGELFF. Full variable domain (rest looked up from reference TRBV7-8 and TRBJ2-2): GAGVSQSPRYKVAKRGQDVALRCDPISGHVSLFWYQQALGQGPEFLTYFQNEAQLDKSGLPSDRFFAERPEGSVSTLKIQRTQQEDSAVYLCASSLDGLNTGELFFGEGSRLTVL.